The following is a T cell receptor (beta chain) sequence with its context. The data derive from a study of blood T cell repertoires in COVID-19. Across the study: There were acute and convalescent COVID-19 samples, and they came from the United States, Italy and Spain. PBMCs, B-cell-depleted T cells, or T cells were the source of the cDNA or gDNA that made up the material.

Trimming cost V 4 bases and J 6 bases; bases outside gene matches: 6. This CDR3 contains 14 residues. Germline V gene lookup returns CDR1 SGHRS and CDR2 YFSETQ. Original methodology: Estimates of nucleated cell counts were drawn from the amplification of reference gene primers. TCRdb's copy holds only in-frame clones and misses some; the assay was immunoSEQ multiplex PCR. That table furnishes V, J and clone size, whereas the DNA furnished D and trimming. The sample yields more than 140,000 clones, 80% to 90% seen once. The sequence was obtained from a woman between 45 and 65 years old in a cohort sampled during active or convalescent COVID-19. Sequencing used peripheral blood. The rearrangement links TRBV5-1 to TRBJ2-2, with 7 bases matching TRBD1. The CDR3 is CASSRDSTPGELFF. CDR3 nucleotides: TGCGCCAGCAGCCGGGACAGTACACCCGGGGAGCTGTTTTTT.